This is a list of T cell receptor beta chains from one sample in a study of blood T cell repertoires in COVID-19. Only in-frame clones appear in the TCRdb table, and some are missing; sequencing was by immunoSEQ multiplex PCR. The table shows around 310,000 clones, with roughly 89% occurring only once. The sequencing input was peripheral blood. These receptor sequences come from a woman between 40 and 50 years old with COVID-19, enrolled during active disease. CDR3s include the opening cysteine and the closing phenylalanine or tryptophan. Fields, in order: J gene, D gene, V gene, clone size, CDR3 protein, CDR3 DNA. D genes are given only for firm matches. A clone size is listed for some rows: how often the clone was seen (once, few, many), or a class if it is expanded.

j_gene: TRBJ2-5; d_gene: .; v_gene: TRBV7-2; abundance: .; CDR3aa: CASSHGGARETQYF; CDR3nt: TGTGCCAGCAGCCATGGGGGGGCGCGGGAGACCCAGTACTTC
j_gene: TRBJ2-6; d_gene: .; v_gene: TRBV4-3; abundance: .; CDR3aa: CASSKSGSSGANVLTF; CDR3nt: TGCGCCAGCAGCAAGTCGGGGAGCTCTGGGGCCAACGTCCTGACTTTC
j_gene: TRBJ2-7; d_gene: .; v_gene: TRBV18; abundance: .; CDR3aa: CASSPTGAYEQYF; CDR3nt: TGTGCCAGCTCACCAACCGGGGCCTACGAGCAGTACTTC
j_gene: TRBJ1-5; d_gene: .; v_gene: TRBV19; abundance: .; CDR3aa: CASSIIGGNQPQHF; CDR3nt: TGTGCCAGTAGTATAATAGGAGGCAATCAGCCCCAGCATTTT
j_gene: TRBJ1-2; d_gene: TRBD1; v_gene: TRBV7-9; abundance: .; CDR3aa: CASSPGQLVSYGYTF; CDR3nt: TGTGCCAGCAGCCCGGGACAGTTAGTTAGCTATGGCTACACCTTC
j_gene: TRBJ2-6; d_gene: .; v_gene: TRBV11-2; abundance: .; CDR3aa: CASRTGGGTAF; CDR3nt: TGTGCCAGCAGAACCGGGGGTGGGACGGCTTTC
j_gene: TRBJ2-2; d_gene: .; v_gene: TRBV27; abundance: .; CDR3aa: CASSFGGTGELFF; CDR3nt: TGTGCCAGCAGTTTTGGGGGGACCGGGGAGCTGTTTTTT
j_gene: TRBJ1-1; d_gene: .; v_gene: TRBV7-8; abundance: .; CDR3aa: CASSLYAGVEETEAFF; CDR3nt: TGTGCCAGCAGCTTATATGCGGGGGTTGAGGAAACTGAAGCTTTCTTT
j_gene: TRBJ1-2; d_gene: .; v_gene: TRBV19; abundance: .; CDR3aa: CASSIRGQNYGYTF; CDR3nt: TGTGCCAGTAGTATAAGGGGTCAGAACTATGGCTACACCTTC
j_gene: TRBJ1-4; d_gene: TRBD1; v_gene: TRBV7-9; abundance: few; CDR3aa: CASSRAGGGEKLFF; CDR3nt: TGTGCCAGCAGCCGCGCAGGGGGAGGCGAAAAACTGTTTTTT
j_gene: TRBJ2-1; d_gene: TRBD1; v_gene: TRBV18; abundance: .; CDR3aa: CASSLDRVQEQFF; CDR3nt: TGTGCCAGCTCACTTGACAGGGTCCAGGAGCAGTTCTTC
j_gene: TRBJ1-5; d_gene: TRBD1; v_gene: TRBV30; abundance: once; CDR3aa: CAWSPRGFGNQPQHF; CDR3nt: TGTGCCTGGAGTCCCAGGGGGTTTGGCAATCAGCCCCAGCATTTT
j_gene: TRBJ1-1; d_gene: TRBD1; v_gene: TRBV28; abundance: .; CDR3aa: CASSFPGQGLEAFF; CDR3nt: TGTGCCAGCAGTTTCCCCGGACAGGGGCTAGAAGCTTTCTTT
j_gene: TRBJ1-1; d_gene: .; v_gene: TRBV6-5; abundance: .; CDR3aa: CASSYQGSGTEAFF; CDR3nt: TGTGCCAGCAGTTACCAGGGGTCAGGCACTGAAGCTTTCTTT
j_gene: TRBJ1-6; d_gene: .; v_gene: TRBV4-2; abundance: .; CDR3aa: CASSQGEDKGYSPLHF; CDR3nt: TGTGCCAGCAGCCAAGGGGAAGATAAGGGGTATTCACCCCTCCACTTT
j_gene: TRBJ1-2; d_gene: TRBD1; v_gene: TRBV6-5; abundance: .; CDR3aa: CASSPTGGLYGYTF; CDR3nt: TGTGCCAGCAGCCCGACAGGGGGTCTGTATGGCTACACCTTC
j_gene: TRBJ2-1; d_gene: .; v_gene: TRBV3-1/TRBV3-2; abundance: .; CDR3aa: CASSPLGDEQFF; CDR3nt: TGTGCCAGCAGCCCACTAGGCGATGAGCAGTTCTTC
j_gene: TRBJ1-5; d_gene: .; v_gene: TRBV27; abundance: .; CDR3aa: CASSTGNQPQHF; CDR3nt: TGTGCCAGCAGCACAGGGAATCAGCCCCAGCATTTT
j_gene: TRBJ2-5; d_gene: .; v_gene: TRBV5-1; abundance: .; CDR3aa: CASSLEMAGAWETQYF; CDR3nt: TGCGCCAGCAGCTTGGAAATGGCAGGCGCCTGGGAGACCCAGTACTTC
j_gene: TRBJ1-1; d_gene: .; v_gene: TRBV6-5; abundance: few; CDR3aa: CASSYGVGGNTEAFF; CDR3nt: TGTGCCAGCAGTTACGGGGTAGGGGGGAACACTGAAGCTTTCTTT
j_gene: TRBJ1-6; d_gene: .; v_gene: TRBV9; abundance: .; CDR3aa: CASSPRGSSYNSPLHF; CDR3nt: TGTGCCAGCAGCCCCCGGGGGAGCTCCTATAATTCACCCCTCCACTTT
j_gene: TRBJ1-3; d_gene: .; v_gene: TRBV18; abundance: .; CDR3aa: CASLTGSGNTIYF; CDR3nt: TGTGCCAGCTTGACGGGCTCTGGAAACACCATATATTTT
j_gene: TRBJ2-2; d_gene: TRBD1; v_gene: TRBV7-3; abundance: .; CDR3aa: CASSPDRGRTGELFF; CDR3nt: TGTGCCAGCAGCCCGGACAGGGGACGCACCGGGGAGCTGTTTTTT
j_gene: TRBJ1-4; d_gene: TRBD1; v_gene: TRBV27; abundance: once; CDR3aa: CASSLSIGRGADNEKLFF; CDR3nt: TGTGCCAGCAGTTTATCGATCGGCAGGGGGGCAGATAATGAAAAACTGTTTTTT
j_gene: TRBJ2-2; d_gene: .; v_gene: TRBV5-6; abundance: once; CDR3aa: CASVPLGDTGELFF; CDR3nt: TGTGCCAGCGTACCGCTCGGGGACACCGGGGAGCTGTTTTTT
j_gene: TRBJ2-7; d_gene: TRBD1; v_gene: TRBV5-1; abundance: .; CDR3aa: CASTDRPSYEQYF; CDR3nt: TGCGCCAGCACGGACAGGCCCTCCTACGAGCAGTACTTC
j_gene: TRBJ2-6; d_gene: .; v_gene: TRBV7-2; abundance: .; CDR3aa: CASSLTGDGANVLTF; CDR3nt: TGTGCCAGCAGCTTAACGGGGGACGGGGCCAACGTCCTGACTTTC
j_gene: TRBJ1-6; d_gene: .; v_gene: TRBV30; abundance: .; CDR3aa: CAWSPIGATLHF; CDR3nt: TGTGCCTGGAGTCCAATAGGGGCGACCCTCCACTTT
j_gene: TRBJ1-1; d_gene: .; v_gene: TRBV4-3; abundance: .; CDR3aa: CASSRNTGSSEAFF; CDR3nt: TGCGCCAGCAGCCGGAATACGGGGTCTTCTGAAGCTTTCTTT
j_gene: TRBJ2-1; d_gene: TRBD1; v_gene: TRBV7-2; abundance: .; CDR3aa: CASSLGGQGGRIF; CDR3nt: TGTGCCAGCAGCTTAGGGGGACAGGGGGGTAGGATCTTC
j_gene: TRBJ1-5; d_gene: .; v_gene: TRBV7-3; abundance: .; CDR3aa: CASSLGEGQPQHF; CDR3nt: TGTGCCAGCAGCTTAGGGGAGGGTCAGCCCCAGCATTTT
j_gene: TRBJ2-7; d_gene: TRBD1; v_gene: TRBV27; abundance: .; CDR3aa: CASSINRDSYEQYF; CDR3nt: TGTGCCAGCAGTATAAACCGGGACAGCTACGAGCAGTACTTC
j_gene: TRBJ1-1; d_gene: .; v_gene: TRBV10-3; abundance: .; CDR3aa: CAISEWIQGRTEAFF; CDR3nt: TGTGCCATCAGTGAGTGGATCCAGGGGAGAACTGAAGCTTTCTTT
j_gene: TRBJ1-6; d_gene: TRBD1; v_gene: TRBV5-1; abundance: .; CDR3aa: CASSLNRGNDSPLHF; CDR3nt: TGCGCCAGCAGCTTAAACAGGGGGAATGATTCACCCCTCCACTTT
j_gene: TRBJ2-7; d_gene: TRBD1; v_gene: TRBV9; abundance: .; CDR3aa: CASSGGDRGHPYEQYF; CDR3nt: TGTGCCAGCAGCGGGGGGGACAGGGGGCACCCCTACGAGCAGTACTTC
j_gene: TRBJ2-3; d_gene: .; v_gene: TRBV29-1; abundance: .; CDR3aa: CSVNPAGGDTQYF; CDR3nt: TGCAGCGTGAACCCTGCCGGCGGGGATACGCAGTATTTT
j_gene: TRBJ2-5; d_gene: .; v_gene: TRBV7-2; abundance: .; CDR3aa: CASSPSAGETQYF; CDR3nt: TGTGCCAGCAGTCCCTCGGCGGGAGAGACCCAGTACTTC
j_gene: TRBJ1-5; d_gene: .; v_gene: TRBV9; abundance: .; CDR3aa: CASSAHGGNQPQHF; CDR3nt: TGTGCCAGCAGCGCCCACGGGGGCAATCAGCCCCAGCATTTT
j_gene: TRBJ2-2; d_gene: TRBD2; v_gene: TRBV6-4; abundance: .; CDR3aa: CASSIERGNGELFF; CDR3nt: TGTGCCAGCAGTATAGAGCGGGGTAACGGGGAGCTGTTTTTT
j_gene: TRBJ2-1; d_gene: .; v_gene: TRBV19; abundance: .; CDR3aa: CASSIATRAYNEQFF; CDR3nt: TGTGCCAGTAGTATCGCTACCCGGGCCTACAATGAGCAGTTCTTC
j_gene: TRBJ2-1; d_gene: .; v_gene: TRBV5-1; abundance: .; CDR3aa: CASSLGSQGNEQFF; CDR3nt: TGCGCCAGCAGCTTGGGCTCACAGGGAAATGAGCAGTTCTTC
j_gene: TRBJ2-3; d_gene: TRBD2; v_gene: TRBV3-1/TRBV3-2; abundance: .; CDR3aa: CASSQEGAGGNTQYF; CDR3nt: TGTGCCAGCAGCCAAGAAGGGGCGGGAGGAAATACGCAGTATTTT
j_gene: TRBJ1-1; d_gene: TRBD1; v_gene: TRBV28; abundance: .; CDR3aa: CASWFGTAYTEAFF; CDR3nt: TGTGCCAGCTGGTTCGGGACAGCCTACACTGAAGCTTTCTTT